The 20 T cell receptor beta chains given below trace back to one sample, sequenced in a study of technical replicates of blood from several donors. TCRdb's table, derived via immunoSEQ multiplex PCR, lists solely in-frame clones and lacks some. The profile shows 75,000 to 100,000 clones, about 96% of them singletons. The sample comprised T cells isolated from PBMCs. These receptor sequences come from a human donor in good health.

The CDR3 DNA reads as TGCGCCAGCAGCCATCCTAGAGAAGAAGCTTTCTTT. Translation gives CASSHPREEAFF. The rearrangement uses TRBV4-1 and TRBJ1-1; the D is unclear. Trimming removed 3 bases from V and 8 bases from J, with 10 bases in between. This CDR3 contains 12 residues. The germline CDR1 and CDR2 sequences are MGHRA and YSYEKL.

The chain carries TRBV28 and TRBJ2-7; 7 nucleotides line up with TRBD2. Germline trimming cut 10 bases from V and 2 bases from J; bases unmatched to any gene: 11. CDR1 and CDR2 (germline): MDHEN, SYDVKM. The CDR3 is 14 residues long. The CDR3 here is CAIRAASGTYEQYF. The CDR3 region has the DNA TGTGCCATACGCGCGGCTAGCGGAACCTACGAGCAGTACTTC.

This chain joins TRBV27 and TRBJ2-2, with TRBD2 matching over 8 bases. V lost 5 bases and J lost 7; bases outside the gene matches: 9. CDR1 and CDR2 from the germline V gene are MNHEY and SMNVEV (reference sequence). CDR3 length: 15 residues. CDR3 residues: CASSPWAGGDGELFF. For the CDR3, the DNA is TGTGCCAGCAGTCCCTGGGCGGGAGGTGACGGGGAGCTGTTTTTT.

The chain has TRBV10-3 and TRBJ2-7; 7 bases are a match to TRBD1. CDR1 and CDR2 (germline): ENHRY, SYGVKD. The V gene end was trimmed by 2 bases and the J gene end by 4 bases; junction bases not matched to a gene: 14. This CDR3 is 17 amino acids long. CDR3 loop: CAISEPHSADRNYEQYF. Written as DNA, the CDR3 is TGTGCCATCAGTGAGCCCCACTCGGCGGACAGGAATTACGAGCAGTACTTC.

This clone was picked up one time. V and J are TRBV6-1 and TRBJ2-1; perhaps TRBD2 as D (5 bases). The CDR3 sequence is 14 residues long. Trimming cost V 7 bases and J 5 bases, with 15 bases left between them. Germline V gene sequence: CDR1 MNHNS, CDR2 SASEGT. Here the CDR3 DNA reads TGTGCCAGCACCCAGCCGGGATTGCACAATGAGCAGTTCTTC. Translated, it gives CASTQPGLHNEQFF.

The gene calls are TRBV7-6 and TRBJ1-1; no clear D gene. Germline loops: CDR1 SGHVS, CDR2 FNYEAQ. This CDR3 has 14 amino acids. Trimming pared 2 bases from V and 8 bases from J, leaving 15 bases between. The CDR3 here is CASSLQDGGVEAFF. In nucleotides, the CDR3 is TGTGCCAGCAGCTTACAGGACGGAGGAGTAGAAGCTTTCTTT.

The CDR3 DNA sequence: TGTGCCTGGATGTTATCTTTCACAGATACGCAGTATTTT. This codes for CAWMLSFTDTQYF. J is TRBJ2-3 and V is TRBV30; D gene ambiguous. CDR3 size: 13 residues. From germline, CDR1 is GTSNPN and CDR2 SVGIG (reference sequence). V lost 4 bases and J 2 bases, leaving 10 bases between the germline ends.

V and J are TRBV19 and TRBJ2-5; a possible D gene is TRBD2 (6 bases). The CDR3 loop spans 14 amino acids. Germline V gene sequence: CDR1 LNHDA, CDR2 SQIVND (reference sequence). V lost 0 bases to trimming and J lost 5 bases, with 10 bases between them. CDR3 sequence: CASSIDRDSETQYF. CDR3 DNA: TGTGCCAGTAGTATAGATCGGGACTCCGAGACCCAGTACTTC.

The chain joins TRBV9 to TRBJ1-2, with D maybe TRBD1 (6 bases). The V gene lost 4 bases and the J gene lost 8 bases, with 15 bases spanning the gap. The CDR3 contains 13 residues. Germline CDR1 SGDLS, CDR2 YYNGEE. CDR3 bases: TGTGCCAGCAGCCGGACAGAGGCCGACGGCTACACCTTC. Encoded protein: CASSRTEADGYTF.

V is TRBV5-1 and J is TRBJ2-1, with TRBD2 as a possible D gene (5 bases). CDR3 length equals 15 residues. Germline-derived CDR1 and CDR2 are SGHRS and YFSETQ. V lost 4 bases, J lost 2 bases, and 13 bases lay in between. The CDR3 DNA sequence: TGCGCCAGCAGCCGTGGCGGGCCGGCCTACAATGAGCAGTTCTTC. This encodes CASSRGGPAYNEQFF.

CDR3 bases: TGTGCCTGGAGTGGGCACAGGGACGGCTACACCTTC. Amino acids: CAWSGHRDGYTF. This sequence joins TRBV30 and TRBJ1-2; a possible D gene is TRBD1 (6 bases). The V gene lost 1 base and the J gene lost 8 bases, with 11 bases spanning the gap. Germline values: CDR1 GTSNPN, CDR2 SVGIG (reference sequence). This CDR3 has 12 residues. Supplemented by reference TRBV30 and TRBJ1-2, the full variable domain reads SQTIHQWPATLVQPVGSPLSLECTVEGTSNPNLYWYRQAAGRGLQLLFYSVGIGQISSEVPQNLSASRPQDRQFILSSKKLLLSDSGFYLCAWSGHRDGYTFGSGTRLTVV.

V and J are TRBV7-3 and TRBJ2-1; the match to TRBD2 covers 8 bases. The V gene's germline CDR1 is SGHTA and CDR2 FQGTGA. The CDR3 is 17 residues long. V gave up 2 bases and J gave up 5 bases; unmatched junction bases: 11. The CDR3 loop reads CASSLFGPGRANNEQFF. The CDR3 coding sequence is TGTGCCAGCAGCTTATTTGGGCCCGGGAGGGCCAACAATGAGCAGTTCTTC.

In its sample, this clone was seen a few times. V is TRBV5-1 and J is TRBJ2-1; TRBD2 matches at 13 bases. The V and J ends lost 3 bases and 8 bases, in that order; junction bases with no gene match: 5. This CDR3 has 15 amino acids. The V gene's germline CDR1 is SGHRS and CDR2 YFSETQ. The CDR3 bases are TGCGCCAGCAGCTGGACTAGCGGGAGTATCTATGAGCAGTTCTTC. Protein product: CASSWTSGSIYEQFF.

This chain links TRBV27 with TRBJ1-1; weak D call: TRBD1 (5 bases). Germline loops: CDR1 MNHEY, CDR2 SMNVEV (reference sequence). Trimming removed 2 bases at V and 5 bases at J, with 12 bases between. CDR3 length equals 14 residues. CDR3 amino acids: CASSLTGIYTEAFF. In DNA form, the CDR3 reads TGTGCCAGCAGTTTAACAGGTATTTATACTGAAGCTTTCTTT.

The chain has TRBV6-5 and TRBJ2-1, with 11 bases aligning to TRBD1. Trimming cost V 3 bases and J 8 bases; bases outside gene matches: 6. The CDR3 totals 15 residues. CDR1 is MNHEY and CDR2 is SVGAGI in the germline V gene. The CDR3 reads CASSYGQGAHDEQFF. CDR3 coding DNA: TGTGCCAGCAGTTATGGACAGGGGGCGCACGATGAGCAGTTCTTC.

This chain uses TRBV2 with TRBJ1-5, with D possibly being TRBD1 (6 bases). Deletions cut 7 bases from V and 7 bases from J, with 17 bases between. The CDR3 is 14 residues long. Germline CDR1 and CDR2: SNHLY and FYNNEI. CDR3 in amino acids: CASTLQGYGQPQHF. The CDR3 DNA sequence: TGTGCCAGCACGCTACAGGGATACGGACAGCCCCAGCATTTT.

The J gene is TRBJ1-3, the V gene TRBV30, with TRBD1 as a possible D gene (5 bases). CDR1 and CDR2 (germline): GTSNPN, SVGIG (reference sequence). The length of the CDR3 is 13 residues. V was pared by 3 bases and J by 7 bases, with 13 bases between. The CDR3 here is CAWRSGGGNTIYF. CDR3 sequence (DNA): TGTGCCTGGAGGTCTGGGGGAGGGAACACCATATATTTT.

This chain connects TRBV9 to TRBJ2-2; D is possibly TRBD2 (5 bases). The CDR3 sequence is 16 residues long. V was clipped by 4 bases and J by 5 bases, with 18 bases between them. Germline CDR1 is SGDLS and CDR2 is YYNGEE. For the CDR3, the DNA is TGTGCCAGCAGCCACCAGGCTGAAGGAGGAACCGGGGAGCTGTTTTTT. Encoded protein: CASSHQAEGGTGELFF.

The V call is TRBV27, the J call TRBJ2-7, with D possibly TRBD1 on 6 matching bases. Germline V gives CDR1 MNHEY, CDR2 SMNVEV (reference sequence). With 3 bases removed from V and 6 bases from J, the gap between germline ends came to 12 bases. The CDR3 sequence is 13 residues long. The CDR3 DNA reads TGTGCCAGCAGTTTCTCCAACAGGGCCGAGCAGTACTTC. Its protein product is CASSFSNRAEQYF.

The chain recombines TRBV5-6 with TRBJ2-7; 10 bases agree with TRBD2. The CDR3 length is 16 residues. Germline V CDR1 and CDR2: SGHDT, YYEEEE. V shed 1 base and J 3 bases; nucleotides not matched to a gene: 7. The CDR3: CASSLRTSGLFYEQYF. Written as DNA, the CDR3 is TGTGCCAGCAGCTTGCGGACTAGCGGACTCTTCTACGAGCAGTACTTC.